A single sample is the source of the 5 T cell receptor beta chains below, sequenced in a study of T cell responses to AZD1222 COVID-19 vaccine. The method was immunoSEQ multiplex PCR; TCRdb's version includes in-frame clones alone and lacks a portion of them. The sample includes approximately 100,000 clones, under 90% seen only once; the top ten take roughly 2.8%. The specimen comprised peripheral blood, sampled on day 0 of MenACWY control vaccination. These receptor sequences come from an adult in good health.

This clone showed up just once. The chain uses TRBV19 and TRBJ1-4; TRBD1 agrees at 7 bases. V gave up 4 bases and J gave up 8 bases; unmatched junction bases: 7. Germline values: CDR1 LNHDA, CDR2 SQIVND (reference sequence). The CDR3 length is 14 residues. CDR3 residues: CASSNTGAREKLFF. DNA of the CDR3: TGTGCCAGTAGTAATACAGGGGCGAGGGAAAAACTGTTTTTT.

V is TRBV18 and J is TRBJ2-2; a possible D gene is TRBD1 (5 bases). Germline V gene lookup returns CDR1 KGHSH and CDR2 LQKENI. The V and J ends lost 6 bases and 1 base respectively, with 9 bases between them. CDR3 size: 14 residues. The CDR3 bases are TGTGCCAGCTCTCCGGACATGAACACCGGGGAGCTGTTTTTT. Protein sequence: CASSPDMNTGELFF.

The rearrangement uses TRBV5-1 and TRBJ1-2, with D possibly matching TRBD1 (5 bases). The V end lost 0 bases, the J end lost 8 bases, and 20 bases lay between the germline ends. Germline CDR1 and CDR2: SGHRS and YFSETQ. The CDR3 is 16 amino acids. CDR3 region: CASSLEARRGNQGYTF. The CDR3 nucleotides are TGCGCCAGCAGCTTGGAAGCCCGGAGGGGAAATCAGGGCTACACCTTC.

This clone was found once. The J gene is TRBJ1-3, the V gene TRBV15; no clear D gene. Trimming shortened V by 0 bases and J by 2 bases, and 11 bases separated the two germline ends. CDR3 size: 16 residues. Germline V lookup: CDR1 LNHNV, CDR2 YYDKDF (reference sequence). CDR3 region: CATSRDRVSAGNTIYF. The CDR3 nucleotides are TGTGCCACCAGCAGAGATAGGGTCAGTGCTGGAAACACCATATATTTT. The variable domain in full, with the rest retrieved from reference TRBV15 and TRBJ1-3, is DAMVIQNPRYQVTQFGKPVTLSCSQTLNHNVMYWYQQKSSQAPKLLFHYYDKDFNNEADTPDNFQSRRPNTSFCFLDIRSPGLGDTAMYLCATSRDRVSAGNTIYFGEGSWLTVV.

The CDR3 region is CASSQEGDISYNSPLHF. DNA for the CDR3: TGCGCCAGCAGCCAAGAGGGGGACATCTCCTATAATTCACCCCTCCACTTT. V gene TRBV4-3 combines with J gene TRBJ1-6, with TRBD1 as a possible D gene (6 bases). The germline V gene encodes CDR1 LGHNA and CDR2 YSLEER. The germline V and J ends were trimmed by 0 bases and 0 bases, with 9 bases remaining between them. This CDR3 has 17 amino acids.